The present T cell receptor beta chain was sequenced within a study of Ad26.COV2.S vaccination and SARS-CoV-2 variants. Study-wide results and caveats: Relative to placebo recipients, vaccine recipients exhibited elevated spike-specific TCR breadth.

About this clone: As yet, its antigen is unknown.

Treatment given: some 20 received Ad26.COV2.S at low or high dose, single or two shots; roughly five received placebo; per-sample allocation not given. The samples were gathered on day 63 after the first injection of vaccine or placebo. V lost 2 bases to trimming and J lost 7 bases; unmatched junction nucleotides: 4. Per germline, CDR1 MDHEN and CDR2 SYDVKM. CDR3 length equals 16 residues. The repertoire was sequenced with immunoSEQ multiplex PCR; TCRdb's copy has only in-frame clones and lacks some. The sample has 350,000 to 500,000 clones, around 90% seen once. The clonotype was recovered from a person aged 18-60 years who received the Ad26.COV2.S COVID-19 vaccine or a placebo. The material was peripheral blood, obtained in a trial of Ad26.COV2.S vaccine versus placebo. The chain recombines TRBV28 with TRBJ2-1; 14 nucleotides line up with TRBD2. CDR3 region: CASSLGGTSGSNEQFF. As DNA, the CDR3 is TGTGCCAGCAGTTTAGGTGGGACTAGCGGGAGTAATGAGCAGTTCTTC.